These 20 T cell receptor beta chains were all obtained from the same sample, sequenced in a study of blood T cells in healthy people across ages. Combining a sample-barcoded 5' primer with a J-beta primer mix, a second PCR ran for roughly 6 to 12 cycles. TCRdb re-called the 5' RACE reads with MiXCR, one entry per CDR3 protein. Here the sample spans about 640,000 distinct CDR3 sequences, 25% to 35% being singletons. Material for sequencing was blood. The receptor source for this set is an elderly woman in good health.

The chain couples TRBV24-1 to TRBJ2-1; the match to TRBD2 covers 11 bases. J lost 0 bases, V lost 5 bases, and 5 bases had no gene match. This CDR3 is 17 amino acids long. Per the germline V gene, CDR1 is KGHDR and CDR2 is SFDVKD. CDR3 loop: CATSGVGTSGSYNEQFF. CDR3 coding DNA: TGTGCCACCAGTGGGGTGGGGACTAGCGGCTCCTACAATGAGCAGTTCTTC.

Turning to this clonotype: Compared with germline, one end of the junction differs, possibly owing to a read error. The chain recombines TRBV2 with TRBJ1-2; D perhaps matches TRBD1 (6 bases). Germline assignment: CDR1 SNHLY and CDR2 FYNNEI. This CDR3 region has 14 residues. The CDR3 reads CASREGGSNYGYTF. DNA of the CDR3: TGTGCCAGCAGGGAAGGGGGTTCTAACTATGGCTACACCTTC.

The count of this clonotype is one. This sequence may be a read error, since a much larger clone differs from it by one base. This chain links TRBV7-3 with TRBJ1-2, with D tentatively TRBD1 (6 bases). Germline V lookup: CDR1 SGHTA, CDR2 FQGTGA. The CDR3 spans 14 residues. In DNA form, the CDR3 reads TGTGCCCGCAGCTTGTCAGGACAGAACTATGGCTACACCTTC. This gives the protein CARSLSGQNYGYTF.

The rearrangement links TRBV5-6 to TRBJ1-2, with TRBD1 identical over 10 bases. Per the germline V gene, CDR1 is SGHDT and CDR2 is YYEEEE. The CDR3 spans 14 residues. V was clipped by 2 bases and J by 6 bases; unmatched bases: 4. The DNA for the CDR3 is TGTGCCAGCAGCTTCCAGGACAGGGGGAATGGCTACACCTTC. Protein: CASSFQDRGNGYTF.

This clonotype was seen repeatedly, ten times or more. The rearrangement links TRBV29-1 to TRBJ2-3, with TRBD2 as a possible D gene (6 bases). The length of the CDR3 is 15 residues. Germline loops: CDR1 SQVTM, CDR2 ANQGSEA. Trimming pared 5 bases from V and 1 base from J, leaving 16 bases between. CDR3 bases: TGCAGCGTTAATGGAGGGCGGGGTCGCACAGATACGCAGTATTTT. This codes for CSVNGGRGRTDTQYF.

There are many counts of this clonotype. The chain couples TRBV5-1 to TRBJ1-2; 8 positions agree with TRBD1. CDR3 length equals 16 residues. V lost 0 bases to trimming and J lost 4 bases; unmatched junction nucleotides: 8. Germline loops: CDR1 SGHRS, CDR2 YFSETQ. CDR3 coding DNA: TGCGCCAGCAGCTTGGACTCAGGGGGCGGAGGCTATGGCTACACCTTC. Protein product: CASSLDSGGGGYGYTF.

This clonotype showed up just a few times. It may be a read error: a sequence one base away is much more abundant. The chain has TRBV20-1 and TRBJ2-5; 7 positions match TRBD2. The end of the DNA aligns better with TRBJ2-1, so the J call may be wrong. The length of the CDR3 is 13 residues. Per germline, CDR1 DFQATT and CDR2 SNEGSKA (reference sequence). In DNA, the CDR3 is TGCAGTGCGGCGGGGGAGGACCAAGAGACCCAGTTCTTC. Its translation is CSAAGEDQETQFF.

This clonotype was detected only a few times. The chain joins TRBV2 to TRBJ1-1; 9 nucleotides match TRBD1. Germline lookup yields CDR1 SNHLY and CDR2 FYNNEI. This CDR3 spans 15 amino acids. Germline trimming cut 5 bases from V and 6 bases from J; bases unmatched to any gene: 10. The DNA for the CDR3 is TGTGCCAGCAGTCAATTCGACAGGGGGTTAGCTGAAGCTTTCTTT. It is translated as CASSQFDRGLAEAFF.

This rearrangement joins TRBV18 to TRBJ2-1, with 7 bases fitting TRBD2. This CDR3 is 15 amino acids long. Germline CDR1 KGHSH, CDR2 LQKENI. Trimming took 4 bases from V and 0 from J; bases not matched to a gene: 3. CDR3 DNA: TGTGCCAGCTCACGGGACTACAACTCCTACAATGAGCAGTTCTTC. Amino acids: CASSRDYNSYNEQFF.

This clonotype was observed many times. The chain combines TRBV20-1 with TRBJ2-1; D is tentatively TRBD1 or TRBD2 (6 bases each). Germline CDR1 is DFQATT and CDR2 is SNEGSKA (reference sequence). The germline V and J ends were trimmed by 1 base and 4 bases, with 17 bases remaining between them. This CDR3 is 16 amino acids long. The CDR3 region has the DNA TGCAGTGCTAGAGTTATTAGGGGGGCATCGTACAATGAGCAGTTCTTC. It yields the protein CSARVIRGASYNEQFF.

The chain has TRBV6-2 or TRBV6-3 and TRBJ1-5; D remains ambiguous. This CDR3 spans 13 amino acids. Germline CDR1 is MNHEY and CDR2 is SVGEGT. The V and J ends lost 4 bases and 8 bases respectively, with 12 bases between them. The CDR3 spells CASSWETLEPQHF. CDR3 coding DNA: TGTGCCAGCAGTTGGGAGACCTTGGAGCCCCAGCATTTT.

This clonotype was picked up many times. The chain carries TRBV5-4 and TRBJ1-2; TRBD1 is a possible D gene (5 bases). CDR3 length equals 14 residues. With 4 bases removed from V and 6 bases from J, the gap between germline ends came to 16 bases. In germline, CDR1 is SGHNT, CDR2 YYREEE (reference sequence). The CDR3 loop reads CASSSGTNLHGYTF. Here the CDR3 DNA reads TGTGCCAGCAGCAGCGGGACCAACTTACATGGCTACACCTTC.

In its sample, this clonotype was seen many times. The chain is built from TRBV4-2 and TRBJ2-3, with 16 bases lining up with TRBD2. The CDR3 has 16 amino acids. The germline V gene encodes CDR1 LGHNA and CDR2 YNFKEQ. V lost 5 bases to trimming and J lost 6 bases; unmatched junction nucleotides: 5. CDR3 nucleotide sequence: TGTGCCAGCAGCTCAGGGACTAGCGGGGGGGAGGATACGCAGTATTTT. This sequence encodes CASSSGTSGGEDTQYF.

Notes on this clonotype: This clone may be a read error of a much larger clone one base away. The chain joins TRBV5-6 to TRBJ2-4, with 12 bases aligning to TRBD1. This CDR3 contains 23 residues. CDR1 and CDR2 from the germline V gene are SGHDT and YYEEEE. The chain's CDR3 is CAGSPNRDRGPESLALAKNIQYF. CDR3 nucleotides: TGTGCCGGCAGCCCGAACCGGGACAGGGGGCCCGAGAGTCTAGCATTAGCCAAAAACATTCAGTACTTC.

Notes on this clonotype: One end of the junction is discordant with germline, which a read error may explain. The chain has TRBV12-3 or TRBV12-4 and TRBJ2-2; D may be TRBD1 (6 bases). The CDR3 is made up of 15 amino acids. As DNA, the CDR3 is TGTGCCCGCAGTCCGCCGGGACAGAACACCGGGGAGCTGTTTTTT. It codes for CARSPPGQNTGELFF.

V usage is TRBV6-5 and J usage is TRBJ2-1; D possibly corresponds to TRBD2 (6 bases). CDR1 is MNHEY and CDR2 is SVGAGI in the germline V gene. The CDR3 totals 18 residues. V lost 4 bases and J lost 4, with 23 bases in between. The DNA of the CDR3 is TGTGCCAGCAGTTCCCGGGGAGGATCATCCGCCGTATACAATGAGCAGTTCTTC. Encoded protein: CASSSRGGSSAVYNEQFF.

This clonotype has at least ten counts. This rearrangement joins TRBV20-1 to TRBJ2-4; 10 bases are shared with TRBD1. The V gene end was trimmed by 4 bases and the J gene end by 5 bases; junction bases not matched to a gene: 5. CDR3 length equals 14 residues. Germline CDR1 is DFQATT and CDR2 is SNEGSKA (reference sequence). The CDR3 sequence: CSAKGQGRENIQYF. In DNA, the CDR3 is TGCAGTGCTAAGGGACAGGGGAGAGAAAACATTCAGTACTTC.

A word on this clonotype: This sequence may be a read error, since a much larger clone differs from it by one base. The gene calls are TRBV5-1 and TRBJ1-2; D unresolved. Germline loops: CDR1 SGHRS, CDR2 YFSETQ. V was shortened by 0 bases and J by 7 bases, with 10 bases between the two germline ends. This CDR3 is 13 amino acids long. CDR3 amino acids: CASSLDGWGGYTF. In nucleotides, the CDR3 is TGCGCCAGCAGCTTGGACGGGTGGGGTGGCTACACCTTC. The entire variable domain, with the rest obtained from reference TRBV5-1 and TRBJ1-2, is as follows: KAGVTQTPRYLIKTRGQQVTLSCSPISGHRSVSWYQQTPGQGLQFLFEYFSETQRNKGNFPGRFSGRQFSNSRSEMNVSTLELGDSALYLCASSLDGWGGYTFGSGTRLTVV.

This rearrangement joins TRBV7-9 to TRBJ2-3; 8 positions agree with TRBD1. Germline assignment: CDR1 SEHNR and CDR2 FQNEAQ (reference sequence). V was clipped by 4 bases and J by 4 bases; unmatched bases: 7. The CDR3 spans 15 residues. Here the CDR3 reads CASSSETGGADTQYF. The CDR3 nucleotides read TGTGCCAGCAGCTCCGAAACAGGGGGTGCAGATACGCAGTATTTT.

This clonotype was found many times. The chain joins TRBV5-1 to TRBJ2-1, with 14 bases lining up with TRBD2. Germline lookup yields CDR1 SGHRS and CDR2 YFSETQ. Trimming cost V 3 bases and J 8 bases; bases outside gene matches: 13. This CDR3 is built from 18 residues. In nucleotides, the CDR3 is TGCGCCAGCAGCTCAACCGGGACTAGCGGGGGAAAGTCGGATGAGCAGTTCTTC. Protein product: CASSSTGTSGGKSDEQFF.